The T cell receptor (beta chain) described here comes from a study of control samples from healthy donors and cancer patients. The assay was immunoSEQ multiplex PCR, and TCRdb's table has in-frame clones only and misses some. The sample carries 70,000 to 100,000 clones, around 90% recorded once. V was pared by 0 bases and J by 0 bases, with 8 bases between. The CDR3 sequence is 15 residues long. Germline V lookup: CDR1 ENHRY, CDR2 SYGVKD. The V gene is TRBV10-3, the J gene TRBJ1-2; D not certain. Sequenced sample: PBMCs. The TCR comes from an older woman with head and neck cancer. In DNA, the CDR3 is TGTGCCATCAGTGAGTCGAGAGTAACTAACTATGGCTACACCTTC. This translates into CAISESRVTNYGYTF.